This record concerns one T cell receptor (beta chain) sequence. In the authors' methods: Cell counts per sample came from amplifying reference gene primers. Sequenced by immunoSEQ multiplex PCR; TCRdb stores in-frame clones only, minus some. V and J calls and clone size come straight from that table; D and trimming were deduced from the DNA. The top ten clones hold about 29% of a sample with about 150,000 clones, roughly four fifths of them seen once. These data are taken from a study of blood T cell repertoires in COVID-19. Study overall: Specimens from acute and convalescent COVID-19 originated in the United States, Italy and Spain. T cells, B-cell-depleted T cells, or PBMCs provided the cDNA or gDNA that served as material.

The CDR3 covers 13 residues. Trimming took 8 bases from V and 0 from J, leaving 5 bases between them. The source is a woman aged 55-69 years with acute or convalescent COVID-19. Sample: peripheral blood. The rearrangement joins TRBV12-3 or TRBV12-4 to TRBJ1-6; D remains unclear. CDR3 nucleotides: TGTGCCAGCCGACTCTCCTATAATTCACCCCTCCACTTT. This encodes CASRLSYNSPLHF.